The present TCR beta chain was sequenced within a study of OX40 agonist ivuxolimab in advanced cancers. Study summary: Patients were infused with ivuxolimab every 2 weeks at 0.01 to 10 mg/kg. People who had prior anti-PD-1, anti-PD-L1 or anti-CTLA-4 therapy could take part, and under 50% had some.

Study-wide findings and caveats: More expanded clones were seen, on average, in CD8+ T cells than in CD4+.

This clone was seen only a few times. The antigen is not known. V was cut by 5 bases and J by 0 bases, with 10 bases left in between. CDR1 SEHNR and CDR2 FQNEAQ come from the germline V gene (reference sequence). There are 14 residues in the CDR3. The protocol was immunoSEQ multiplex PCR, while the TCRdb copy is restricted to in-frame clones and leaves out a portion. Altogether tens of thousands of clones are present, around 94% being singletons, with the ten largest covering about 20%. The receptor was isolated from an adult with an advanced solid tumor such as melanoma, head and neck, liver or kidney cancer. The V gene is TRBV7-9, the J gene TRBJ1-2; no clear D. Sequences were derived from CD4+ or CD8+ T cells sorted from blood, sampled in a trial of the OX40 agonist ivuxolimab. DNA of the CDR3: TGTGCCAGCAGCCGCGGCGGAGCTAACTATGGCTACACCTTC. Protein sequence: CASSRGGANYGYTF.